These 26 T cell receptor beta chains were sequenced from one sample in a study of cytomegalovirus exposure and HLA in healthy donors. Primers for the PCR totalled 60 Vbeta and 13 Jbeta. Profiling relied on immunoSEQ multiplex PCR, and the TCRdb table lists in-frame clones only, not all of them. The sample consists of about 200,000 clones, around 83% of them appearing once. The sequenced material came from PBMCs. The source is a man in his forties or fifties in good health and CMV-seropositive.

In nucleotides, the CDR3 is TGTGCCAGTAGTTTACTAGCGGGAACCACAGATACGCAGTATTTT. This codes for CASSLLAGTTDTQYF. J is TRBJ2-3 and V is TRBV19, with 10 bases identical to TRBD2. The CDR3 sequence is 15 residues long. Germline lookup yields CDR1 LNHDA and CDR2 SQIVND (reference sequence). J gave up 2 bases and V 5 bases, and 4 bases lay outside the gene matches.

The chain employs TRBV11-2 and TRBJ2-5, with 16 nucleotides matching TRBD2. CDR1 is SGHAT, CDR2 FQNNGV, per germline. CDR3 length equals 15 residues. V trimming: 5 bases; J trimming: 3 bases; junction bases outside the gene matches: 0. The CDR3 loop is CASSGTSGREETQYF. CDR3 DNA sequence: TGTGCCAGCAGCGGGACTAGCGGGAGGGAAGAGACCCAGTACTTC.

The chain employs TRBV7-3 and TRBJ2-1; D gene uncertain. Per germline, CDR1 SGHTA and CDR2 FQGTGA. The germline V and J ends were trimmed by 7 bases and 0 bases, with 10 bases remaining between them. The CDR3 is made up of 14 amino acids. The CDR3 coding sequence is TGTGCCAGCACCCCCCTCCCCTCCTACAATGAGCAGTTCTTC. Protein sequence: CASTPLPSYNEQFF.

The rearrangement uses TRBV27 and TRBJ2-1, with 12 bases lining up with TRBD2. The CDR3 is 13 amino acids. The germline CDR1 and CDR2 sequences are MNHEY and SMNVEV (reference sequence). J gave up 15 bases and V 3 bases, and 6 bases lay outside the gene matches. The CDR3: CASSFLAGGGLFF. The CDR3 DNA reads TGTGCCAGCAGTTTCCTAGCGGGGGGGGGATTGTTCTTC.

This clone has just a few counts. The J gene is TRBJ1-2, the V gene TRBV30; D gene ambiguous. Germline V lookup: CDR1 GTSNPN, CDR2 SVGIG (reference sequence). Trimming stripped 7 bases from V and 4 bases from J, with 10 bases between. This CDR3 has 11 amino acids. CDR3 sequence reads: CALNQVYGYTF. In DNA form, the CDR3 reads TGTGCCTTAAACCAGGTCTATGGCTACACCTTC. The whole variable domain, filled in from reference TRBV30 and TRBJ1-2, reads SQTIHQWPATLVQPVGSPLSLECTVEGTSNPNLYWYRQAAGRGLQLLFYSVGIGQISSEVPQNLSASRPQDRQFILSSKKLLLSDSGFYLCALNQVYGYTFGSGTRLTVV.

The V call is TRBV2, the J call TRBJ2-3; TRBD1 is a possible D gene (6 bases). Trimming stripped 3 bases from V and 5 bases from J, with 9 bases between. Looked up from germline, CDR1 is SNHLY and CDR2 is FYNNEI. This CDR3 is 13 amino acids long. The CDR3 DNA reads as TGTGCCAGCAGTGACCAGGGACAAGATACGCAGTATTTT. Protein: CASSDQGQDTQYF.

V and J are TRBV6-4 and TRBJ1-1; D may be TRBD1 (5 bases). The germline gives CDR1 MRHNA, CDR2 SNTAGT. The CDR3 is made up of 13 amino acids. The V end lost 3 bases, the J end lost 5 bases, and 10 bases lay between the germline ends. In DNA form, the CDR3 reads TGTGCCAGCAGTGAGCAGGGAAGGACTGAAGCTTTCTTT. It encodes CASSEQGRTEAFF.

The chain couples TRBV6-5 to TRBJ2-7, with a weak D call TRBD1 (6 bases). V lost 6 bases, J lost 0 bases, and 9 bases lay in between. The CDR3 extends over 13 amino acids. Germline V gene sequence: CDR1 MNHEY, CDR2 SVGAGI. The CDR3 protein is CASSGDNSYEQYF. The CDR3, as DNA: TGTGCCAGCAGCGGGGACAACTCCTACGAGCAGTACTTC.

This clone was seen a single time. This rearrangement joins TRBV2 to TRBJ2-5; D is unresolved. TRBJ2-7 explains the end of the DNA better; the J call may be wrong. Germline V gene data show CDR1 as SNHLY and CDR2 as FYNNEI. This CDR3 has 12 amino acids. The CDR3 region is CASREPPSEQYF. CDR3 DNA sequence: TGTGCCAGCAGGGAACCCCCAAGCGAGCAGTACTTC.

This chain links TRBV7-9 with TRBJ2-7, with a tentative D call TRBD2 (5 bases). V shed 5 bases and J shed 0 bases, with 8 bases lying between them. CDR1 SEHNR and CDR2 FQNEAQ come from the germline V gene (reference sequence). The CDR3 is made up of 13 amino acids. CDR3 residues: CASSRGSSYEQYF. The CDR3 DNA reads as TGTGCCAGCAGCCGAGGGAGCTCCTACGAGCAGTACTTC.

V gene TRBV27 combines with J gene TRBJ2-1, with TRBD1 matching over 8 bases. Trimming took 3 bases from V and 9 from J; bases not matched to a gene: 10. The CDR3 extends over 15 amino acids. Per germline, CDR1 MNHEY and CDR2 SMNVEV (reference sequence). The CDR3 sequence: CASSFGQGATAEQFF. CDR3 DNA: TGTGCCAGCAGTTTTGGGCAGGGGGCTACCGCTGAGCAGTTCTTC.

The V gene is TRBV5-3, the J gene TRBJ1-1; 10 positions agree with TRBD1. TRBV5-3 is reported as an ORF; its role is uncertain. This CDR3 spans 15 amino acids. Trimming removed 2 bases from V and 5 bases from J; junction bases left unmatched: 6. This CDR3 is CARSFDGTGDTEAFF. In nucleotides, the CDR3 is TGTGCCAGAAGCTTTGACGGGACAGGGGATACTGAAGCTTTCTTT.

V and J are TRBV4-2 and TRBJ2-7, with 10 bases identical to TRBD2. The germline CDR1 and CDR2 sequences are LGHNA and YNFKEQ. With 0 bases clipped from V and 1 base from J, the junction kept 9 bases outside the gene matches. The CDR3 consists of 18 residues. The CDR3 is CASSQEIASGSASYEQYF. CDR3 sequence (DNA): TGTGCCAGCAGCCAAGAAATAGCTAGCGGGAGCGCTTCCTACGAGCAGTACTTC.

This chain connects TRBV5-1 to TRBJ2-3, with 8 bases matching TRBD2. Trimming took 1 base from V and 2 from J; bases not matched to a gene: 3. Germline V gene data show CDR1 as SGHRS and CDR2 as YFSETQ. The CDR3 is 15 amino acids. The CDR3 loop is CASSLSSGNTDTQYF. The CDR3 nucleotides read TGCGCCAGCAGCTTGAGTAGCGGGAACACAGATACGCAGTATTTT.

This clone appeared once. The genes are TRBV29-1 and TRBJ2-5, with 10 bases that match TRBD2. The germline gives CDR1 SQVTM, CDR2 ANQGSEA. V was pared by 0 bases and J by 7 bases, with 5 bases of the junction left unmatched. The CDR3 covers 14 residues. As DNA, the CDR3 is TGCAGCGTTGAAGATCCAGCGGGAGGGGTGACCCAGTACTTC. This translates into CSVEDPAGGVTQYF.

Here the CDR3 DNA reads TGTGCCAGTAGTATGGTCGCGCGAAACACCGGGGAGCTGTTTTTT. Protein product: CASSMVARNTGELFF. J is TRBJ2-2 and V is TRBV19; D unclear. The CDR3 runs to 15 residues. Germline V gene sequence: CDR1 LNHDA, CDR2 SQIVND (reference sequence). The germline V and J ends were trimmed by 3 bases and 2 bases, with 10 bases remaining between them.

This clone was detected only a few times. The genes are TRBV15 and TRBJ2-2; D possibly corresponds to TRBD2 (5 bases). V lost 0 bases and J 2 bases, leaving 7 bases between the germline ends. The germline V gene has CDR1 LNHNV and CDR2 YYDKDF (reference sequence). This CDR3 comprises 15 residues. The chain's CDR3 is CATSRDRTNTGELFF. The CDR3 DNA is TGTGCCACCAGCAGAGATCGGACTAACACCGGGGAGCTGTTTTTT.

This clone came up a few times. The gene calls are TRBV7-2 and TRBJ2-1; 8 positions match TRBD2. This CDR3 is 18 amino acids long. The germline V gene encodes CDR1 SGHTA and CDR2 FQGNSA. Trimming removed 5 bases from V and 3 bases from J; junction bases left unmatched: 15. The CDR3 sequence: CASSDRPLSGGYYNEQFF. CDR3 DNA: TGTGCCAGCAGCGACAGGCCCCTAAGCGGGGGCTACTACAATGAGCAGTTCTTC.

The chain employs TRBV7-6 and TRBJ1-1, with a tentative D call TRBD1 (6 bases). Germline loops: CDR1 SGHVS, CDR2 FNYEAQ. The CDR3 spans 13 residues. Trimming removed 0 bases from V and 11 bases from J, with 13 bases in between. The CDR3 DNA is TGTGCCAGCAGCTTAGCGCGGGGGGCTGGGGCTTTCTTT. Its translation: CASSLARGAGAFF.

CDR3 sequence (DNA): TGTGCCTGGAGTGAAATCCTACAGAAAGCCTCCTACGAGCAGTACTTC. As protein: CAWSEILQKASYEQYF. This chain joins TRBV30 and TRBJ2-7, with no clear D. The CDR3 runs to 16 residues. Trimming pared 1 base from V and 0 bases from J, leaving 16 bases between. Germline V lookup: CDR1 GTSNPN, CDR2 SVGIG (reference sequence). Looking up the rest from reference TRBV30 and TRBJ2-7 gives the full variable domain: SQTIHQWPATLVQPVGSPLSLECTVEGTSNPNLYWYRQAAGRGLQLLFYSVGIGQISSEVPQNLSASRPQDRQFILSSKKLLLSDSGFYLCAWSEILQKASYEQYFGPGTRLTVT.

This chain joins TRBV27 and TRBJ1-4, with a possible D match to TRBD1 (6 bases). CDR3 size: 16 residues. Trimming took 8 bases from V and 4 from J, leaving 20 bases between them. Germline CDR1 is MNHEY and CDR2 is SMNVEV (reference sequence). The CDR3 region is CASRTEGQLLNEKLFF. The CDR3 DNA follows: TGTGCCAGCCGGACAGAAGGACAGCTACTTAATGAAAAACTGTTTTTT.

The chain links TRBV7-2 to TRBJ2-7, with D maybe TRBD1 (5 bases). Germline-derived CDR1 and CDR2 are SGHTA and FQGNSA. Trimming cost V 2 bases and J 2 bases, with 13 bases left between them. The CDR3 sequence is 15 residues long. The CDR3 DNA sequence: TGTGCCAGCAGCTTATTGAACACAGGTACCTACGAGCAGTACTTC. Its translation: CASSLLNTGTYEQYF.

This chain connects TRBV5-4 to TRBJ1-3; possible D gene TRBD1, 6 bases. The V end was cut by 0 bases, the J end by 3 bases, with 7 bases between. There are 14 residues in the CDR3. CDR1 SGHNT and CDR2 YYREEE come from the germline V gene (reference sequence). CDR3 bases: TGTGCCAGCAGCTTGGACAGGGATGGAAACACCATATATTTT. Protein: CASSLDRDGNTIYF.

V and J are TRBV10-3 and TRBJ2-3, with D possibly being TRBD2 (6 bases). Germline V gives CDR1 ENHRY, CDR2 SYGVKD. Trimming cost V 5 bases and J 4 bases, with 10 bases left between them. CDR3 length equals 13 residues. Written as DNA, the CDR3 is TGTGCCATCAGTCCTCCGGGGGCAGATACGCAGTATTTT. Translating it yields CAISPPGADTQYF.

The J gene is TRBJ2-7, the V gene TRBV5-6; D is perhaps TRBD1 (6 bases). CDR3 length: 13 amino acids. Per the germline V gene, CDR1 is SGHDT and CDR2 is YYEEEE. The V end lost 1 base, the J end lost 2 bases, and 7 bases lay between the germline ends. CDR3 amino acids: CASSLTGTYEQYF. DNA of the CDR3: TGTGCCAGCAGCTTGACAGGGACCTACGAGCAGTACTTC.

The gene calls are TRBV5-1 and TRBJ2-6; tentative D call: TRBD1 (6 bases). Germline loops: CDR1 SGHRS, CDR2 YFSETQ. V was shortened by 0 bases and J by 2 bases, with 9 bases between the two germline ends. This CDR3 region has 16 residues. Here the CDR3 reads CASSLVAGAGANVLTF. For the CDR3, the DNA is TGCGCCAGCAGCTTGGTGGCAGGGGCTGGGGCCAACGTCCTGACTTTC.